The source of this TCR beta chain is a study of radiotherapy plus CTLA-4 blockade in lung cancer. As for the study in general: Among patients, approximately 19% showed objective responses, and roughly 30% had disease control. Study results and caveats: There was expansion of tumor-derived TCR clones in blood after radiotherapy plus ipilimumab.

Produced via immunoSEQ multiplex PCR; TCRdb's table is partial and in-frame only. Here the sample spans tens of thousands of clones, roughly 77% being singletons. The V gene lost 1 base and the J gene lost 4 bases, with 2 bases spanning the gap. Germline V lookup: CDR1 DFQATT, CDR2 SNEGSKA (reference sequence). The CDR3 consists of 10 residues. In the case of this clone: Its specificity is not known.

The chain is built from TRBV20-1 and TRBJ2-7; no firm D call. Specimen: peripheral blood, collected from a patient treated with radiotherapy plus ipilimumab. The receptor comes from a human donor with non-small cell lung cancer that progressed on radiotherapy plus ipilimumab. The CDR3 loop reads CSARVYEQYF. The CDR3, as DNA: TGCAGTGCTAGAGTATACGAGCAGTACTTC.